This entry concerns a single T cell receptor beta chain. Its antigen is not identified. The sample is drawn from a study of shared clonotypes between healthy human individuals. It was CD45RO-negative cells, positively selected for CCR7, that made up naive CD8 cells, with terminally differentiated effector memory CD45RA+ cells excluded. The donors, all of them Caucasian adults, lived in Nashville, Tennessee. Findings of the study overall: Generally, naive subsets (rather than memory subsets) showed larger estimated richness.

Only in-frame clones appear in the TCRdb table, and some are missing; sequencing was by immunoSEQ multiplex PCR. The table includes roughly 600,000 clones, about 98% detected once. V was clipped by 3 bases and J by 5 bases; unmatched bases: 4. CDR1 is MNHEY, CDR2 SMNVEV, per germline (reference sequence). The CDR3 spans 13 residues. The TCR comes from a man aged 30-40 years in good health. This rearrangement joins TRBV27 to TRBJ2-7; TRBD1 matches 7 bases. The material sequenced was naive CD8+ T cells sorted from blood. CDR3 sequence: CASSLTGFNEQYF. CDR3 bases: TGTGCCAGCAGTTTGACAGGGTTCAACGAGCAGTACTTC.